The 10 T cell receptor beta chains reported below all come from one sample, sequenced in a study of cytomegalovirus exposure and HLA in healthy donors. The primer mix had 60 Vbeta and 13 Jbeta primers. The assay was immunoSEQ multiplex PCR, and TCRdb's table has in-frame clones only and misses some. The table has around 200,000 clones, 80% to 85% seen once. The sequenced material came from PBMCs. The receptor set was obtained from a woman in her 40s in good health and CMV-seronegative.

V gene TRBV6-1 combines with J gene TRBJ1-5, with 7 bases lining up with TRBD1. J gave up 0 bases and V 1 base, and 9 bases lay outside the gene matches. The length of the CDR3 is 18 residues. CDR1 and CDR2 from the germline V gene are MNHNS and SASEGT. The chain's CDR3 is CASSEGRQGFFSNQPQHF. The CDR3, as DNA: TGTGCCAGCAGTGAAGGGAGACAGGGTTTCTTTAGCAATCAGCCCCAGCATTTT.

The gene calls are TRBV4-1 and TRBJ2-7, with 13 bases identical to TRBD2. V shed 1 base and J 0 bases; nucleotides not matched to a gene: 3. This CDR3 spans 17 amino acids. In germline, CDR1 is MGHRA, CDR2 YSYEKL. DNA for the CDR3: TGCGCCAGCAGCCAAGTACTAGCGGGAGGGCCCTCCTACGAGCAGTACTTC. Translation: CASSQVLAGGPSYEQYF.

The V call is TRBV13, the J call TRBJ2-7, with 11 nucleotides matching TRBD2. V trimming: 4 bases; J trimming: 2 bases; junction bases outside the gene matches: 4. Germline-derived CDR1 and CDR2 are PRHDT and FYEKMQ (reference sequence). This CDR3 region has 15 residues. The CDR3, as DNA: TGTGCCAGCAGCTCCGGGACTAGCGGACCCTACGAGCAGTACTTC. This encodes CASSSGTSGPYEQYF. Together with reference TRBV13 and TRBJ2-7, the CDR3 gives the full variable domain: AAGVIQSPRHLIKEKRETATLKCYPIPRHDTVYWYQQGPGQDPQFLISFYEKMQSDKGSIPDRFSAQQFSDYHSELNMSSLELGDSALYFCASSSGTSGPYEQYFGPGTRLTVT.

The J gene is TRBJ2-1, the V gene TRBV10-1, with 7 nucleotides matching TRBD2. There are 15 residues in the CDR3. CDR1 and CDR2 from the germline V gene are WNHNN and SYGVQD (reference sequence). With 5 bases clipped from V and 15 bases from J, the junction kept 19 bases outside the gene matches. The CDR3 DNA reads as TGCGCCAGCAGTCCTGGTACGGCGGGAGTTTTGAGTTGGTTCTTC. It yields the protein CASSPGTAGVLSWFF.

The rearrangement joins TRBV11-2 to TRBJ2-2; 11 nucleotides line up with TRBD2. Looked up from germline, CDR1 is SGHAT and CDR2 is FQNNGV. V shed 6 bases, J shed 2 bases, and the junction held 8 bases outside the gene matches. The CDR3 sequence is 17 residues long. This CDR3 is CASRRPGLAVNTGELFF. CDR3 coding DNA: TGTGCCAGCAGAAGACCGGGACTAGCGGTTAACACCGGGGAGCTGTTTTTT. The full variable domain, with the rest looked up from reference TRBV11-2 and TRBJ2-2, is EAGVAQSPRYKIIEKRQSVAFWCNPISGHATLYWYQQILGQGPKLLIQFQNNGVVDDSQLPKDRFSAERLKGVDSTLKIQPAKLEDSAVYLCASRRPGLAVNTGELFFGEGSRLTVL.

A few counts support this clone. The V and J genes are TRBV5-1 and TRBJ1-2; D ambiguous. This CDR3 region has 14 residues. Germline loops: CDR1 SGHRS, CDR2 YFSETQ. With 1 base removed from V and 7 bases from J, the gap between germline ends came to 14 bases. CDR3 residues: CASSLTATGGGYTF. The CDR3 DNA is TGCGCCAGCAGCTTGACAGCCACCGGAGGTGGCTACACCTTC.

This chain connects TRBV27 to TRBJ2-3, with 12 bases aligning to TRBD2. Germline CDR1 and CDR2: MNHEY and SMNVEV (reference sequence). V lost 5 bases to trimming and J lost 5 bases; unmatched junction nucleotides: 11. The CDR3 is 17 amino acids. CDR3 coding DNA: TGTGCCAGCAGTCCCGGACTAGCGGGGCCCCCTAGAGATACGCAGTATTTT. Its translation: CASSPGLAGPPRDTQYF.

The chain employs TRBV29-1 and TRBJ2-7, with 7 nucleotides matching TRBD2. Per the germline V gene, CDR1 is SQVTM and CDR2 is ANQGSEA. The CDR3 sequence is 12 residues long. With 5 bases clipped from V and 4 bases from J, the junction kept 5 bases outside the gene matches. The CDR3: CSVLSGAYEQYF. CDR3 nucleotides: TGCAGCGTTCTAAGCGGGGCATACGAGCAGTACTTC.

In its sample, this clone was seen a few times. The chain is built from TRBV28 and TRBJ1-5; a possible D gene is TRBD1 (5 bases). From germline, CDR1 is MDHEN and CDR2 SYDVKM. The CDR3 is made up of 15 amino acids. The V and J ends lost 8 bases and 3 bases respectively, with 17 bases between them. The CDR3 sequence: CASSPGGTINQPQHF. The CDR3, as DNA: TGTGCCAGCTCCCCCGGAGGGACGATCAATCAGCCCCAGCATTTT.

This chain connects TRBV6-4 to TRBJ2-1; TRBD2 matches at 9 bases. Germline CDR1 MRHNA, CDR2 SNTAGT. The trim removed 4 bases at V and 9 bases at J, leaving 7 bases unmatched. The CDR3 is 14 amino acids. The chain's CDR3 is CASSVSGSGGEQFF. CDR3 DNA sequence: TGTGCCAGCAGTGTTAGCGGGAGTGGTGGTGAGCAGTTCTTC.